This TCR beta chain was captured by sequencing in a study of blood T cell repertoires in COVID-19. Overall study: Material from acute and convalescent COVID-19 was sourced from the United States, Italy and Spain. Nucleic acid was either cDNA or gDNA, and it came from T cells, B-cell-depleted T cells, or PBMCs.

Original methodology: Estimated nucleated cell counts came from reference gene primer amplification. Method: immunoSEQ multiplex PCR; TCRdb's copy keeps in-frame clones and lacks some. The V and J calls and clone size are taken from that table; D and trimming were inferred from the DNA. In the table there are more than 45,000 clones, just under 90% of which are singletons. Patients at the Seattle site were enrolled during active infection and followed longitudinally. The CDR3 contains 10 residues. V dropped 3 bases and J dropped 7 bases, with 4 bases sitting between them. CDR1 is DFQATT, CDR2 SNEGSKA, per germline (reference sequence).

Sequencing was performed on peripheral blood. The sequence derives from an older woman with COVID-19, enrolled during active disease. The rearrangement links TRBV20-1 to TRBJ2-1; D remains ambiguous. CDR3 nucleotide sequence: TGCAGTGCTAGCGAGAATGAGCAGTTCTTC. The encoded protein is CSASENEQFF.